The 28 T cell receptor beta chains reported below all come from one sample, sequenced in a study of neurological immune-mediated disorders. Via MiXCR, TCRdb re-called the 5' RACE reads, giving one row per CDR3 protein. The profile shows 75,000 to 90,000 distinct CDR3 sequences, about 9.4% of them singletons. The source material was PBMCs. Receptors originate from a man in his forties in good health.

To note about this clonotype: A much larger clone lies one base from this, so it may be a read error. The rearrangement links TRBV27 to TRBJ2-2; the match to TRBD2 covers 12 bases. This CDR3 has 16 amino acids. Germline V CDR1 and CDR2: MNHEY, SMNVEV (reference sequence). This chain's CDR3 is CVSSPGLAGRPGELFF. The CDR3 DNA follows: TGTGTCAGCAGCCCAGGACTAGCGGGAAGGCCCGGGGAGCTGTTTTTT.

At least ten counts were recorded for this clonotype. This chain uses TRBV5-1 with TRBJ2-1; 7 nucleotides match TRBD2. This CDR3 comprises 17 residues. Germline V CDR1 and CDR2: SGHRS, YFSETQ. With 3 bases clipped from V and 3 bases from J, the junction kept 12 bases outside the gene matches. CDR3 amino acids: CASSSTGRGEGYNEQFF. The CDR3 DNA sequence: TGCGCCAGCAGCTCGACGGGGAGGGGAGAAGGCTACAATGAGCAGTTCTTC.

The table lists this clonotype with many counts. The chain's CDR3 is CAIRDLGQVNTGELFF. The CDR3 coding sequence is TGTGCCATCAGAGATCTTGGACAGGTGAACACCGGGGAGCTGTTTTTT. The chain is built from TRBV10-3 and TRBJ2-2; 7 bases line up with TRBD1. Germline V gene sequence: CDR1 ENHRY, CDR2 SYGVKD. Losses at the gene ends were 6 bases for V and 1 base for J; bases not matched to a gene: 8. This CDR3 region has 16 residues.

To note about this clonotype: Given a much more abundant clone one base away, this may be a read error. The rearrangement joins TRBV7-9 to TRBJ2-6, with unresolved D. Trimming left V 2 bases short and J 0 bases short, with 17 bases between. There are 19 residues in the CDR3. Germline CDR1 SEHNR, CDR2 FQNEAQ (reference sequence). CDR3 loop: CASSLIGFVGGSGANVLTF. In DNA, the CDR3 is TGTGCCAGCAGCTTAATCGGGTTCGTGGGTGGCTCTGGGGCCAACGTCCTGACTTTC. Looking up the rest from reference TRBV7-9 and TRBJ2-6 gives the full variable domain: DTGVSQNPRHKITKRGQNVTFRCDPISEHNRLYWYRQTLGQGPEFLTYFQNEAQLEKSRLLSDRFSAERPKGSFSTLEIQRTEQGDSAMYLCASSLIGFVGGSGANVLTFGAGSRLTVL.

This clonotype was seen a few times. This chain joins TRBV5-1 and TRBJ2-7, with 8 nucleotides matching TRBD1. CDR1 is SGHRS and CDR2 is YFSETQ in the germline V gene. This CDR3 region has 17 residues. With V trimmed by 4 bases and J by 4 bases, 16 bases remained unmatched. In DNA form, the CDR3 reads TGCGCCAGCAGCCCTTACCAGGGGGCGCGAGAAGTTTACGAGCAGTACTTC. Encoded protein: CASSPYQGAREVYEQYF. Variable domain in full (rest from reference TRBV5-1 and TRBJ2-7): KAGVTQTPRYLIKTRGQQVTLSCSPISGHRSVSWYQQTPGQGLQFLFEYFSETQRNKGNFPGRFSGRQFSNSRSEMNVSTLELGDSALYLCASSPYQGAREVYEQYFGPGTRLTVT.

This clonotype has at least ten counts. The V call is TRBV7-9, the J call TRBJ2-2, with 7 nucleotides matching TRBD1. This CDR3 spans 15 amino acids. Trimming took 5 bases from V and 2 from J; bases not matched to a gene: 5. Germline CDR1 is SEHNR and CDR2 is FQNEAQ (reference sequence). CDR3 region: CASSLGQLNTGELFF. CDR3 sequence (DNA): TGTGCCAGCAGCCTGGGACAGCTTAACACCGGGGAGCTGTTTTTT.

At least ten counts were recorded for this clonotype. The rearrangement uses TRBV12-3 or TRBV12-4 and TRBJ1-2; D not resolved. The CDR3 contains 13 residues. V was pared by 3 bases and J by 8 bases, with 13 bases between. This CDR3 is CASSFQAMGGYTF. For the CDR3, the DNA is TGTGCCAGCAGTTTCCAGGCTATGGGAGGCTACACCTTC.

This clonotype was counted ten times or more. The V and J genes are TRBV28 and TRBJ1-4; D uncertain. The V and J ends lost 6 bases and 8 bases respectively, with 16 bases between them. CDR3 length equals 14 residues. CDR1 is MDHEN and CDR2 is SYDVKM in the germline V gene. The chain's CDR3 is CASSRPGEGEKLFF. The DNA for the CDR3 is TGTGCCAGCAGCCGTCCCGGCGAGGGAGAAAAACTGTTTTTT.

Ten or more counts support this clonotype. The chain joins TRBV28 to TRBJ2-2; weak D call: TRBD1 (5 bases). This CDR3 has 14 amino acids. V lost 2 bases and J lost 4, with 8 bases in between. Germline V gene lookup returns CDR1 MDHEN and CDR2 SYDVKM. CDR3 nucleotide sequence: TGTGCCAGCAGTTTACGGACAACCACCGGGGAGCTGTTTTTT. Translation: CASSLRTTTGELFF.

Turning to this clonotype: A single base separates this from a much larger clone, so it may be a read error. Lacking the conserved final phenylalanine or tryptophan, this CDR3 likely reflects a read error. V usage is TRBV12-3 or TRBV12-4 and J usage is TRBJ2-4; TRBD1 matches at 10 bases. This CDR3 has 14 residues. Losses at the gene ends were 7 bases for V and 4 bases for J; bases not matched to a gene: 4. CDR3 bases: TGTGCCAGCACTGCGGGACAGGGGAAAAACATTCAGTACGTC. It translates to CASTAGQGKNIQYV.

This chain connects TRBV5-1 to TRBJ2-1; TRBD2 matches at 11 bases. The CDR3 contains 15 residues. Germline trimming cut 0 bases from V and 6 bases from J; bases unmatched to any gene: 2. Germline V gene sequence: CDR1 SGHRS, CDR2 YFSETQ. Here the CDR3 reads CASSLDTSGGNEQFF. CDR3 DNA sequence: TGCGCCAGCAGCTTGGACACTAGCGGGGGCAATGAGCAGTTCTTC. The whole variable domain, filled in from reference TRBV5-1 and TRBJ2-1, reads KAGVTQTPRYLIKTRGQQVTLSCSPISGHRSVSWYQQTPGQGLQFLFEYFSETQRNKGNFPGRFSGRQFSNSRSEMNVSTLELGDSALYLCASSLDTSGGNEQFFGPGTRLTVL.

This clonotype has ten or more counts. This chain uses TRBV20-1 with TRBJ1-1; D is unresolved. CDR1 and CDR2 (germline): DFQATT, SNEGSKA (reference sequence). The CDR3 contains 15 residues. The V and J ends lost 6 bases and 5 bases respectively, with 22 bases between them. CDR3 in DNA: TGCAGTGCCTCATCGGTAGGGCAGGCGGGAACTGAAGCTTTCTTT. Protein sequence: CSASSVGQAGTEAFF.

This clonotype was seen ten or more times. V and J are TRBV20-1 and TRBJ1-3; D unclear. The V gene's germline CDR1 is DFQATT and CDR2 SNEGSKA (reference sequence). This CDR3 has 14 amino acids. V lost 4 bases, J lost 0 bases, and 10 bases lay in between. In nucleotides, the CDR3 is TGCAGTGCTACCCAGCCCCGCTCTGGAAACACCATATATTTT. Translated: CSATQPRSGNTIYF.

Of note for this clonotype: The junction and the germline gene differ at one end; a read error may be behind it. The V and J genes are TRBV11-2 and TRBJ2-2, with D possibly being TRBD2 (6 bases). The CDR3 runs to 14 residues. Per germline, CDR1 SGHAT and CDR2 FQNNGV. CDR3 in amino acids: CASSLFRAGGELVF. Here the CDR3 DNA reads TGTGCCAGCAGCTTATTCCGGGCGGGCGGGGAGCTGGTTTTT.

This clonotype appeared many times. The chain has TRBV5-1 and TRBJ1-4; the match to TRBD1 covers 12 bases. The CDR3 runs to 15 residues. From germline, CDR1 is SGHRS and CDR2 YFSETQ. V shed 0 bases, J shed 7 bases, and the junction held 1 base outside the gene matches. CDR3 nucleotide sequence: TGCGCCAGCAGCTTGGTGGGACAGGGGGCTGAAAAACTGTTTTTT. It specifies CASSLVGQGAEKLFF.

This clonotype has a count of ten or more. The V call is TRBV25-1, the J call TRBJ2-5; D is unresolved. The germline CDR1 and CDR2 sequences are MGHDK and SYGVNS. The CDR3 contains 11 residues. Between the trimmed V and J ends, which lost 3 bases and 7 bases, there was a span of 6 bases. CDR3 sequence reads: CASSDGRTQYF. CDR3 sequence (DNA): TGTGCCAGCAGTGATGGCCGGACCCAGTACTTC.

This clonotype was seen repeatedly, ten times or more. The DNA of the CDR3 is TGTGCCAGCAGTTTAAGCCCCGTCGGGACTGAAGCTTTCTTT. As protein: CASSLSPVGTEAFF. The chain is built from TRBV12-3 or TRBV12-4 and TRBJ1-1; D is unclear. Deletions cut 2 bases from V and 5 bases from J, with 12 bases between. This CDR3 contains 14 residues.

This clonotype came up many times. This chain uses TRBV28 with TRBJ1-2; a weak D match, TRBD1 (6 bases). The V end lost 5 bases, the J end lost 1 base, and 17 bases lay between the germline ends. This CDR3 is built from 16 residues. Germline lookup yields CDR1 MDHEN and CDR2 SYDVKM. The CDR3 spells CASSPPTDRYNYGYTF. The CDR3 region has the DNA TGTGCCAGCAGTCCACCCACCGACAGGTATAACTATGGCTACACCTTC.

There are many counts of this clonotype. The junction differs from germline at one of its ends, possibly a read error. The CDR3 here is CASSLAARQPHF. CDR3 DNA sequence: TGTGCCAGCAGCTTGGCCGCGCGGCAGCCTCACTTC. The chain recombines TRBV5-5 with TRBJ2-7; D gene ambiguous. This CDR3 region has 12 residues. Germline CDR1 is SGHKS and CDR2 is YYEKEE (reference sequence).

This clonotype was seen at least ten times. The chain employs TRBV28 and TRBJ1-2; D is ambiguous. Germline CDR1 MDHEN, CDR2 SYDVKM. The CDR3 contains 12 residues. V gave up 2 bases and J gave up 6 bases, with 7 bases separating them. CDR3: CASSLDRDGYTF. In nucleotides, the CDR3 is TGTGCCAGCAGTTTAGATCGAGATGGCTACACCTTC.

This clonotype has at least ten counts. The gene calls are TRBV20-1 and TRBJ2-2, with D possibly matching TRBD1 (6 bases). Deletions cut 6 bases from V and 4 bases from J, with 15 bases between. The CDR3 is made up of 14 amino acids. CDR1 and CDR2 (germline): DFQATT, SNEGSKA (reference sequence). The CDR3 bases are TGCAGTGCCCTAGAGGGGGTTGGCACCGGGGAGCTGTTTTTT. Amino acids: CSALEGVGTGELFF.

This clonotype was recorded many times. The J gene is TRBJ2-3, the V gene TRBV20-1; D remains ambiguous. CDR1 is DFQATT and CDR2 is SNEGSKA in the germline V gene (reference sequence). This CDR3 has 13 amino acids. The ends were cut back, 3 bases at V and 0 bases at J, with 7 bases in the middle. In DNA, the CDR3 is TGCAGTGCTAGTATAAGTAGCACAGATACGCAGTATTTT. Encoded protein: CSASISSTDTQYF.

Ten or more counts support this clonotype. The J gene is TRBJ2-3, the V gene TRBV5-1; D gene uncertain. CDR3 length: 14 residues. Looked up from germline, CDR1 is SGHRS and CDR2 is YFSETQ. V dropped 2 bases and J dropped 4 bases, with 11 bases sitting between them. The CDR3 here is CASSFISSADTQYF. The CDR3 DNA reads TGCGCCAGCAGCTTTATTAGTAGTGCAGATACGCAGTATTTT.

The CDR3 is CASSCLGVSPLHF. Written as DNA, the CDR3 is TGTGCCAGCAGTTGTTTAGGGGTTTCACCCCTCCACTTT. The chain carries TRBV12-3 or TRBV12-4 and TRBJ1-6; possibly TRBD1 for D (5 bases). The CDR3 runs to 13 residues. V lost 4 bases and J 9 bases, leaving 10 bases between the germline ends.

This clonotype was counted at least ten times. V and J are TRBV6-1 and TRBJ1-5, with D uncertain. This CDR3 comprises 12 residues. V lost 5 bases and J lost 6, with 8 bases in between. CDR1 and CDR2 (germline): MNHNS, SASEGT. In nucleotides, the CDR3 is TGTGCCAGCAGTTCCACGGGTCAGCCCCAGCATTTT. Encoded protein: CASSSTGQPQHF.

Ten or more counts support this clonotype. This chain uses TRBV3-1 with TRBJ2-5; D not certain. V dropped 3 bases and J dropped 5 bases, with 1 base sitting between them. The germline gives CDR1 LGHDT, CDR2 YNNKEL (reference sequence). This CDR3 has 10 residues. CDR3 loop: CASSHETQYF. CDR3 in DNA: TGTGCCAGCAGCCACGAGACCCAGTACTTC.

The sample holds a few counts of this clonotype. The chain couples TRBV7-9 to TRBJ2-3; 8 nucleotides line up with TRBD1. Germline V gives CDR1 SEHNR, CDR2 FQNEAQ (reference sequence). V lost 5 bases and J lost 2; bases outside the gene matches: 15. The CDR3 consists of 18 residues. CDR3 nucleotides: TGTGCCAGCAGCCCACGTATCCCCGGGACAGGAGACACAGATACGCAGTATTTT. Translation gives CASSPRIPGTGDTDTQYF.

This clonotype has a count of ten or more. The chain joins TRBV9 to TRBJ2-2; D gene unclear. This CDR3 has 13 amino acids. In germline, CDR1 is SGDLS, CDR2 YYNGEE. Trimming pared 4 bases from V and 1 base from J, leaving 5 bases between. CDR3 sequence (DNA): TGTGCCAGCAGCCGCCAGAACACCGGGGAGCTGTTTTTT. Its translation: CASSRQNTGELFF.